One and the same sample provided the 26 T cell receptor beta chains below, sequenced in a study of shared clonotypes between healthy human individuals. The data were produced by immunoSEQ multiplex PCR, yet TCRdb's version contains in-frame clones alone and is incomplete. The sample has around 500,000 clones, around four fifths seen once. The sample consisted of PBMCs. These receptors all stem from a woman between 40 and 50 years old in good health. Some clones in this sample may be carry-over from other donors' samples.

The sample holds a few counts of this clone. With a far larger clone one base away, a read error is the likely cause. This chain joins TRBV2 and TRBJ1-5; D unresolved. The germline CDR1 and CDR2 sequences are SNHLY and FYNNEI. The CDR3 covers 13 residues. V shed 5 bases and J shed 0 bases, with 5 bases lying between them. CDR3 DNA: TGTGCCAGCAGTCCAAATAGCAATCAGCCCCAGCATTTT. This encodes CASSPNSNQPQHF.

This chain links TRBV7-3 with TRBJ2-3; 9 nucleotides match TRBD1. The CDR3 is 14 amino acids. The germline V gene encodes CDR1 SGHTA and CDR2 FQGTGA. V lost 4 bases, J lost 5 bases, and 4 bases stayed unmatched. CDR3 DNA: TGTGCCAGCAGCTCCACAGGGGGCCAAGATACGCAGTATTTT. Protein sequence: CASSSTGGQDTQYF. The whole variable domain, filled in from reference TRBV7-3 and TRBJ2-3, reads GAGVSQTPSNKVTEKGKYVELRCDPISGHTALYWYRQSLGQGPEFLIYFQGTGAADDSGLPNDRFFAVRPEGSVSTLKIQRTERGDSAVYLCASSSTGGQDTQYFGPGTRLTVL.

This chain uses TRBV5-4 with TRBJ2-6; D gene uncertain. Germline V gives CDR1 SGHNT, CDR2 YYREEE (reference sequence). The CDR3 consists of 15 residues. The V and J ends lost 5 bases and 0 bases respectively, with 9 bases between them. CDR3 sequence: CASRLRSSGANVLTF. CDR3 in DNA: TGTGCCAGCAGATTGAGAAGCTCTGGGGCCAACGTCCTGACTTTC.

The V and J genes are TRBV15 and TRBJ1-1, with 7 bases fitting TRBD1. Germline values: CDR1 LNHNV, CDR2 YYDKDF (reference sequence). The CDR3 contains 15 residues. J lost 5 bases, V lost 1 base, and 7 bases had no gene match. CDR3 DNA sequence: TGTGCCACCAGCAGAGTACAGGGGCCCGGGACTGAAGCTTTCTTT. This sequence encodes CATSRVQGPGTEAFF.

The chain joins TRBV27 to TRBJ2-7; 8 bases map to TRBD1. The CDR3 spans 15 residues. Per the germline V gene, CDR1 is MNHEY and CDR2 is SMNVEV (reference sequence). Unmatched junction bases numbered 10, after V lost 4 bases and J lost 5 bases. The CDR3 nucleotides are TGTGCCAGCAGTTCTCTGGGACAGGTCACCCACGAGCAGTACTTC. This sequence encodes CASSSLGQVTHEQYF.

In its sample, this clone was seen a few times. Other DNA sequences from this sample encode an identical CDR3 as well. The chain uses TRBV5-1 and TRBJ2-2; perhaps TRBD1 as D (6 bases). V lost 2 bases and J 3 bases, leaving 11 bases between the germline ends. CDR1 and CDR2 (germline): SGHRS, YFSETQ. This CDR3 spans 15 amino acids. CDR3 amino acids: CASSFETGDTGELFF. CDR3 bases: TGCGCCAGCAGCTTTGAGACAGGCGACACCGGGGAGCTGTTTTTT.

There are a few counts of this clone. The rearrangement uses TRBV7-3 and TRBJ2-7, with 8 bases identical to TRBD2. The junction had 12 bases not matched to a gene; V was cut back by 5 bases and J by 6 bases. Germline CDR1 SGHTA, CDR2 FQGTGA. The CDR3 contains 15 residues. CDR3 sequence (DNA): TGTGCCAGCAGCCTCGGCCGGGAGGGCCATCGCGAGCAGTACTTC. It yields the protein CASSLGREGHREQYF.

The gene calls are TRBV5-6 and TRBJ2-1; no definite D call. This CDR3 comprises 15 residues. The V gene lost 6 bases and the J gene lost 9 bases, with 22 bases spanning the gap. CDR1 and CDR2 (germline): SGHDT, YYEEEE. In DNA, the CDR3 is TGTGCCAGCAAAATTGGGAACCCGTTGTTGACTGAGCAGTTCTTC. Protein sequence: CASKIGNPLLTEQFF. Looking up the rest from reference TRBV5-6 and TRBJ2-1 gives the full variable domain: DAGVTQSPTHLIKTRGQQVTLRCSPKSGHDTVSWYQQALGQGPQFIFQYYEEEERQRGNFPDRFSGHQFPNYSSELNVNALLLGDSALYLCASKIGNPLLTEQFFGPGTRLTVL.

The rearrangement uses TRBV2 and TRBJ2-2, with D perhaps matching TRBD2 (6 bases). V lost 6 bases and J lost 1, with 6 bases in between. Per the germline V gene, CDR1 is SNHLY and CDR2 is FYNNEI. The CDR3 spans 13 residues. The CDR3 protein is CASRAGNTGELFF. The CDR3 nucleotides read TGTGCCAGCAGAGCGGGGAACACCGGGGAGCTGTTTTTT.

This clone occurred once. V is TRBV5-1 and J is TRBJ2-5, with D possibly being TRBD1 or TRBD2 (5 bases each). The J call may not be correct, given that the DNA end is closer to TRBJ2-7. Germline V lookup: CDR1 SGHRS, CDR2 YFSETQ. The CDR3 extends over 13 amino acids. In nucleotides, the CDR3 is TGCGCCAGCAGCTTGGCGGGACGGTACGAGCAGTACTTC. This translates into CASSLAGRYEQYF.

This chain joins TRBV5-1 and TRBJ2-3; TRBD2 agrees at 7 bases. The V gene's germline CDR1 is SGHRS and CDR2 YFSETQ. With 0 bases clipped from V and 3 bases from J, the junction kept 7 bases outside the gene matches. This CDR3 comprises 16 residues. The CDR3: CASSLVGGSGTDTQYF. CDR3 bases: TGCGCCAGCAGCTTGGTCGGCGGGAGCGGTACAGATACGCAGTATTTT.

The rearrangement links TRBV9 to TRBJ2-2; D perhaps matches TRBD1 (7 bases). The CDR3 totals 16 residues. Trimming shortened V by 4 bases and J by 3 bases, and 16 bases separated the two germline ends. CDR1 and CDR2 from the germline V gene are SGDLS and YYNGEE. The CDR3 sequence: CASSPRGRGDTGELFF. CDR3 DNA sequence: TGTGCCAGCAGCCCCCGGGGCAGGGGGGACACCGGGGAGCTGTTTTTT.

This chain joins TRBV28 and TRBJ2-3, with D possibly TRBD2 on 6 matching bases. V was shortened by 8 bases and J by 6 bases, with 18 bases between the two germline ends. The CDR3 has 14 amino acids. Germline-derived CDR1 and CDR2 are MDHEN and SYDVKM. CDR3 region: CASDTGALADTQYF. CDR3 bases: TGTGCCAGCGACACGGGAGCGCTGGCGGATACGCAGTATTTT. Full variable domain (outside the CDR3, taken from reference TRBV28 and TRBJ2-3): DVKVTQSSRYLVKRTGEKVFLECVQDMDHENMFWYRQDPGLGLRLIYFSYDVKMKEKGDIPEGYSVSREKKERFSLILESASTNQTSMYLCASDTGALADTQYFGPGTRLTVL.

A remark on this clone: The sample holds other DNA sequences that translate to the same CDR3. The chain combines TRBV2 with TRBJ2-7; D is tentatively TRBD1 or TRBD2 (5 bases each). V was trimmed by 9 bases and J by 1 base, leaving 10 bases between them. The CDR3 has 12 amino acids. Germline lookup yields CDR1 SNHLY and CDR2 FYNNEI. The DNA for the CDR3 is TGTGCCAGTCAGAGGGGTTCCTACGAGCAGTACTTC. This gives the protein CASQRGSYEQYF.

CDR3: CASKLGSYEQYF. CDR3 nucleotide sequence: TGTGCCAGCAAGCTAGGGTCGTACGAGCAGTACTTC. The genes are TRBV27 and TRBJ2-7; D unclear. The CDR3 is made up of 12 amino acids. The germline V and J ends were trimmed by 7 bases and 4 bases, with 11 bases remaining between them. Per the germline V gene, CDR1 is MNHEY and CDR2 is SMNVEV (reference sequence).

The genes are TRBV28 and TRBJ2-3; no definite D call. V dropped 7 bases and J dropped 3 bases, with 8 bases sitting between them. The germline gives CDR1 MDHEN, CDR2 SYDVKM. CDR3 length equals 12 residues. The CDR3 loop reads CASMQLTDTQYF. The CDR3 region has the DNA TGTGCCAGCATGCAGCTAACAGATACGCAGTATTTT.

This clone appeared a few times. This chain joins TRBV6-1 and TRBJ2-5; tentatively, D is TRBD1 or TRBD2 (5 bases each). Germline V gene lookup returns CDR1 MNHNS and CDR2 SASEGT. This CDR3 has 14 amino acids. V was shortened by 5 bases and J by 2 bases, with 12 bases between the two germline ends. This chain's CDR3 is CASSIPGRQETQYF. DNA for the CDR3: TGTGCCAGCAGTATACCGGGACGACAAGAGACCCAGTACTTC.

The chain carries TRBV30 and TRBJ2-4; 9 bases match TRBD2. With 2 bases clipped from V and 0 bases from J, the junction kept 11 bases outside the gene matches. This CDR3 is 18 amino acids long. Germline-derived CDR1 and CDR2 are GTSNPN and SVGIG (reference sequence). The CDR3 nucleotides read TGTGCCTGGAGTCGAACTAGCGGGTCCCTTATAGCCAAAAACATTCAGTACTTC. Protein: CAWSRTSGSLIAKNIQYF.

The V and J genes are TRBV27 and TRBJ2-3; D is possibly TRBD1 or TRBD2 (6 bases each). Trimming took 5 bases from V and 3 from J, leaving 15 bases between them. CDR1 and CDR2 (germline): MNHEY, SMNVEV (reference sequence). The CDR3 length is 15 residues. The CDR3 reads CASSPQRRGTDTQYF. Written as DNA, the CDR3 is TGTGCCAGCAGTCCCCAGAGGAGGGGGACAGATACGCAGTATTTT.

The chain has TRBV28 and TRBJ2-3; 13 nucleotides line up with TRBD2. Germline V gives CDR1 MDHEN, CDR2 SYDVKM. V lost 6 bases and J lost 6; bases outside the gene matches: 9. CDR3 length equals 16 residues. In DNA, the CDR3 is TGTGCCAGCAGCACTAGCGGGAGGGGGATTAGGGATACGCAGTATTTT. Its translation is CASSTSGRGIRDTQYF.

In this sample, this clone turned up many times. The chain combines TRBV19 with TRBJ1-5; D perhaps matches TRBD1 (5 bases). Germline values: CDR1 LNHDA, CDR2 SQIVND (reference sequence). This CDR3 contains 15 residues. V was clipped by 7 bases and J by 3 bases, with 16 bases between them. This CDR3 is CASTSGRSFNQPQHF. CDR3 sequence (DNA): TGTGCCAGTACCTCGGGACGGAGTTTCAATCAGCCCCAGCATTTT.

The CDR3 DNA follows: TGTGCCAGCAGTCAGCCCTGGGGAGAGCAGTACTTC. Encoded protein: CASSQPWGEQYF. The V and J genes are TRBV11-2 and TRBJ2-5; a weak D match, TRBD2 (5 bases). Germline CDR1 reads SGHAT; CDR2 reads FQNNGV. The CDR3 has 12 residues. V was cut by 6 bases and J by 11 bases, with 16 bases left in between.

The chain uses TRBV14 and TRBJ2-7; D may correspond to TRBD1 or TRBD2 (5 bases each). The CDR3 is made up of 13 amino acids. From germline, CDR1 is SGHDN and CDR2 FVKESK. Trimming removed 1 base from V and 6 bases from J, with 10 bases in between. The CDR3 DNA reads TGTGCCAGCAGCCAAGCCCGGGACCGCGAGCAGTACTTC. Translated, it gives CASSQARDREQYF.

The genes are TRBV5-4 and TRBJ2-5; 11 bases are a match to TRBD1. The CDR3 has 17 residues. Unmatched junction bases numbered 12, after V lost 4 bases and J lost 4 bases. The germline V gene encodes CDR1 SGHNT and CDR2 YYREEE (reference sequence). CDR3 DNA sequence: TGTGCCAGCAGCCGCAATGTGGGACAGGGGGTACGAGAGACCCAGTACTTC. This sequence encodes CASSRNVGQGVRETQYF.

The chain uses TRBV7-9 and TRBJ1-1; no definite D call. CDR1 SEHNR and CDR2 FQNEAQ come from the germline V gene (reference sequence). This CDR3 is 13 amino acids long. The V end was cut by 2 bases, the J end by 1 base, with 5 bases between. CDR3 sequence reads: CASSLSANTEAFF. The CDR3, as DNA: TGTGCCAGCAGCTTAAGCGCGAACACTGAAGCTTTCTTT.

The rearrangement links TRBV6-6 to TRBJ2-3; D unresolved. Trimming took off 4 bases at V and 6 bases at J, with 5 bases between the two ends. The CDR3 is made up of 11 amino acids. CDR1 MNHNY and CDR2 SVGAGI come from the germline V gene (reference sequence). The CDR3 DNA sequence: TGTGCCAGCAGTTCGAGGGATACGCAGTATTTT. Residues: CASSSRDTQYF.